A selection of T cell receptor beta chains follows, all from one sample in a study of cytomegalovirus exposure and HLA in healthy donors. Here immunoSEQ multiplex PCR was the method, and the copy in TCRdb shows in-frame clones only, minus some. Of fewer than 90,000 clones listed, roughly 84% are singletons. Material: PBMCs. Receptors originate from a woman between 18 and 29 years old in good health and CMV-seropositive. The CDR3 runs from the conserved cysteine through the conserved F or W. Fields, in order: J gene, D gene, clone size, V gene, CDR3 protein, CDR3 DNA. D genes are given only for firm matches. Size is omitted from some rows. Given values are once, few, many or a class for expanded clones.

J gene: TRBJ2-5
D gene: TRBD2
clone size: -
V gene: TRBV5-1
CDR3 protein: CASSRGLAGDQETQYF
CDR3 DNA: TGCGCCAGCAGCCGAGGACTAGCGGGGGACCAAGAGACCCAGTACTTC

J gene: TRBJ2-3
D gene: TRBD2
clone size: -
V gene: TRBV4-1
CDR3 protein: CASSQEGLAGVDTQYF
CDR3 DNA: TGCGCCAGCAGCCAAGAAGGACTAGCGGGGGTAGATACGCAGTATTTT

J gene: TRBJ1-2
D gene: TRBD1
clone size: few
V gene: TRBV6-5
CDR3 protein: CASTPRDRSYGYTF
CDR3 DNA: TGTGCCAGCACTCCCCGGGACAGGAGCTATGGCTACACCTTC

J gene: TRBJ2-2
D gene: TRBD2
clone size: -
V gene: TRBV30
CDR3 protein: CAWASRAGGLHTGELFF
CDR3 DNA: TGTGCCTGGGCTTCCCGGGCGGGGGGGTTACACACCGGGGAGCTGTTTTTT

J gene: TRBJ2-7
D gene: -
clone size: -
V gene: TRBV6-6
CDR3 protein: CASSYIWGGEQYF
CDR3 DNA: TGTGCCAGCAGTTACATCTGGGGCGGCGAGCAGTACTTC

J gene: TRBJ2-3
D gene: TRBD2
clone size: -
V gene: TRBV7-3
CDR3 protein: CASSLMRGGDTQYF
CDR3 DNA: TGTGCCAGCAGCTTAATGCGGGGGGGGGATACGCAGTATTTT

J gene: TRBJ2-3
D gene: TRBD2
clone size: once
V gene: TRBV4-3
CDR3 protein: CASSKTPGRADTQYF
CDR3 DNA: TGCGCCAGCAGCAAGACCCCAGGGAGGGCAGATACGCAGTATTTT

J gene: TRBJ2-1
D gene: -
clone size: -
V gene: TRBV11-2
CDR3 protein: CASSQTGTLGANEQFF
CDR3 DNA: TGTGCCAGCAGTCAAACCGGGACATTAGGGGCCAATGAGCAGTTCTTC

J gene: TRBJ1-6
D gene: -
clone size: -
V gene: TRBV6-1
CDR3 protein: CASSGRSDNSPLHF
CDR3 DNA: TGTGCCAGCAGTGGAAGATCGGATAATTCACCCCTCCACTTT

J gene: TRBJ2-7
D gene: -
clone size: few
V gene: TRBV25-1
CDR3 protein: CASSAPPGEQYF
CDR3 DNA: TGTGCCAGCAGTGCTCCTCCGGGGGAGCAGTACTTC

J gene: TRBJ1-2
D gene: -
clone size: few
V gene: TRBV28
CDR3 protein: CASSSPSGSPNYGYTF
CDR3 DNA: TGTGCCAGCAGTTCCCCCTCGGGGTCACCTAACTATGGCTACACCTTC

J gene: TRBJ2-1
D gene: TRBD2
clone size: -
V gene: TRBV6-5
CDR3 protein: CASRILAGGRNEQFF
CDR3 DNA: TGTGCCAGCAGAATACTAGCGGGGGGGCGCAATGAGCAGTTCTTC

J gene: TRBJ2-3
D gene: -
clone size: -
V gene: TRBV27
CDR3 protein: CASSPLGMISNTDTQYF
CDR3 DNA: TGTGCCAGCAGCCCGCTGGGCATGATTTCGAACACAGATACGCAGTATTTT

J gene: TRBJ2-2
D gene: TRBD1
clone size: -
V gene: TRBV5-1
CDR3 protein: CASSPLQGQGTGELFF
CDR3 DNA: TGCGCCAGCAGCCCACTACAGGGACAGGGGACCGGGGAGCTGTTTTTT

J gene: TRBJ1-2
D gene: -
clone size: -
V gene: TRBV9
CDR3 protein: CASRGTFNYGYTF
CDR3 DNA: TGTGCCAGCCGTGGGACTTTTAACTATGGCTACACCTTC

J gene: TRBJ1-4
D gene: -
clone size: -
V gene: TRBV7-8
CDR3 protein: CASSLERTASNEKLFF
CDR3 DNA: TGTGCCAGCAGCTTGGAAAGGACAGCTTCTAATGAAAAACTGTTTTTT

J gene: TRBJ1-4
D gene: -
clone size: -
V gene: TRBV5-1
CDR3 protein: CASSSVDRRNEKLFF
CDR3 DNA: TGCGCCAGCAGCTCGGTAGACAGGAGGAATGAAAAACTGTTTTTT

J gene: TRBJ2-2
D gene: -
clone size: -
V gene: TRBV7-6
CDR3 protein: CASSPAPAAYTGELFF
CDR3 DNA: TGTGCCAGCAGCCCAGCGCCCGCCGCCTACACCGGGGAGCTGTTTTTT

J gene: TRBJ1-1
D gene: -
clone size: once
V gene: TRBV4-3
CDR3 protein: CASSPTPGALNTEAFF
CDR3 DNA: TGCGCCAGCAGCCCAACACCAGGGGCGTTGAACACTGAAGCTTTCTTT

J gene: TRBJ2-4
D gene: TRBD1
clone size: -
V gene: TRBV4-1
CDR3 protein: CASSQDNRGMKNIQYF
CDR3 DNA: TGCGCCAGCAGCCAAGATAACAGGGGGATGAAAAACATTCAGTACTTC

J gene: TRBJ2-7
D gene: -
clone size: few
V gene: TRBV7-8
CDR3 protein: CASSEEGGTYEQYF
CDR3 DNA: TGTGCCAGCAGCGAAGAAGGGGGTACCTACGAGCAGTACTTC

J gene: TRBJ2-2
D gene: -
clone size: -
V gene: TRBV28
CDR3 protein: CASTQRSAGELFF
CDR3 DNA: TGTGCCAGCACCCAGCGGAGCGCCGGGGAGCTGTTTTTT

J gene: TRBJ1-1
D gene: -
clone size: -
V gene: TRBV5-4
CDR3 protein: CASSLGAGNTEAFF
CDR3 DNA: TGTGCCAGCAGCTTGGGGGCAGGGAACACTGAAGCTTTCTTT

J gene: TRBJ2-3
D gene: -
clone size: -
V gene: TRBV5-1
CDR3 protein: CASSLDGTSTDTQYF
CDR3 DNA: TGCGCCAGCAGCTTGGACGGGACTAGCACAGATACGCAGTATTTT

J gene: TRBJ1-1
D gene: -
clone size: -
V gene: TRBV11-2
CDR3 protein: CASSLRQAGEAFF
CDR3 DNA: TGTGCCAGCAGCTTAAGGCAGGCGGGTGAAGCTTTCTTT

J gene: TRBJ1-2
D gene: -
clone size: few
V gene: TRBV7-9
CDR3 protein: CASSLGTHYGYTF
CDR3 DNA: TGTGCCAGCAGCCTTGGGACTCACTATGGCTACACCTTC

J gene: TRBJ2-5
D gene: TRBD1
clone size: -
V gene: TRBV5-1
CDR3 protein: CASSFGPGTGLGQETQYF
CDR3 DNA: TGCGCCAGCAGCTTCGGCCCCGGGACAGGGCTAGGCCAAGAGACCCAGTACTTC

J gene: TRBJ2-5
D gene: TRBD2
clone size: -
V gene: TRBV4-3
CDR3 protein: CASSQHLAGLAGSETQYF
CDR3 DNA: TGCGCCAGCAGCCAACACTTGGCGGGACTAGCGGGGTCAGAGACCCAGTACTTC

J gene: TRBJ2-7
D gene: -
clone size: -
V gene: TRBV27
CDR3 protein: CASRSRGSSYEQYF
CDR3 DNA: TGTGCCAGCAGATCCCGGGGGAGCTCCTACGAGCAGTACTTC

J gene: TRBJ1-1
D gene: -
clone size: -
V gene: TRBV11-3
CDR3 protein: CASSLGRLNTEAFF
CDR3 DNA: TGTGCCAGCAGCTTAGGGAGGTTGAACACTGAAGCTTTCTTT

J gene: TRBJ2-3
D gene: TRBD2
clone size: -
V gene: TRBV5-1
CDR3 protein: CASQDGALAGVGGTDTQYF
CDR3 DNA: TGCGCCAGCCAAGACGGGGCTCTAGCGGGGGTTGGGGGCACAGATACGCAGTATTTT

J gene: TRBJ2-5
D gene: TRBD2
clone size: -
V gene: TRBV5-1
CDR3 protein: CASSFASGGAWETQYF
CDR3 DNA: TGCGCCAGCAGCTTCGCTAGCGGGGGGGCCTGGGAGACCCAGTACTTC

J gene: TRBJ1-4
D gene: -
clone size: -
V gene: TRBV19
CDR3 protein: CASSMRGIGNEKLFF
CDR3 DNA: TGTGCCAGTAGTATGCGGGGAATCGGTAATGAAAAACTGTTTTTT

J gene: TRBJ2-7
D gene: -
clone size: -
V gene: TRBV7-9
CDR3 protein: CASSGDGTYEQYF
CDR3 DNA: TGTGCCAGCAGCGGTGACGGGACCTACGAGCAGTACTTC

J gene: TRBJ2-4
D gene: -
clone size: -
V gene: TRBV7-9
CDR3 protein: CASEGSGTKNIQYF
CDR3 DNA: TGTGCCAGCGAAGGATCAGGTACCAAAAACATTCAGTACTTC

J gene: TRBJ2-1
D gene: TRBD2
clone size: -
V gene: TRBV2
CDR3 protein: CASTSGLANEQFF
CDR3 DNA: TGTGCCAGCACCAGCGGACTAGCGAATGAGCAGTTCTTC

J gene: TRBJ2-7
D gene: -
clone size: -
V gene: TRBV2
CDR3 protein: CASFRKRASYEQYF
CDR3 DNA: TGTGCCAGCTTTCGCAAGAGGGCTAGCTACGAGCAGTACTTC

J gene: TRBJ1-1
D gene: TRBD1
clone size: -
V gene: TRBV2
CDR3 protein: CASSGTGNEAFF
CDR3 DNA: TGTGCCAGCAGTGGGACAGGTAATGAAGCTTTCTTT

J gene: TRBJ1-6
D gene: -
clone size: once
V gene: TRBV5-1
CDR3 protein: CASSLALGDSPLHF
CDR3 DNA: TGCGCCAGCAGCTTGGCCCTAGGGGATTCACCCCTCCACTTT

J gene: TRBJ2-5
D gene: TRBD2
clone size: few
V gene: TRBV30
CDR3 protein: CAWSVGGQETQYF
CDR3 DNA: TGTGCCTGGAGTGTGGGGGGGCAAGAGACCCAGTACTTC

J gene: TRBJ2-1
D gene: -
clone size: -
V gene: TRBV9
CDR3 protein: CASSVARTNYNEQFF
CDR3 DNA: TGTGCCAGCAGCGTAGCTCGAACAAACTACAATGAGCAGTTCTTC

J gene: TRBJ1-1
D gene: TRBD1
clone size: few
V gene: TRBV4-3
CDR3 protein: CASSQDEGTGDTEAFF
CDR3 DNA: TGCGCCAGCAGCCAAGATGAAGGGACAGGGGACACTGAAGCTTTCTTT

J gene: TRBJ1-2
D gene: -
clone size: -
V gene: TRBV4-1
CDR3 protein: CASSQSGVFYGYTF
CDR3 DNA: TGCGCCAGCAGCCAATCCGGGGTTTTTTATGGCTACACCTTC

J gene: TRBJ1-2
D gene: -
clone size: -
V gene: TRBV6-5
CDR3 protein: CASSYSKLAGNGYTF
CDR3 DNA: TGTGCCAGCAGTTACTCGAAATTAGCGGGGAATGGCTACACCTTC

J gene: TRBJ2-5
D gene: -
clone size: -
V gene: TRBV2
CDR3 protein: CASSVVQETQYF
CDR3 DNA: TGTGCCAGCAGTGTAGTACAAGAGACCCAGTACTTC

J gene: TRBJ2-5
D gene: TRBD2
clone size: -
V gene: TRBV5-1
CDR3 protein: CASSLVLAGGEETQYF
CDR3 DNA: TGCGCCAGCAGCTTGGTGCTAGCGGGTGGGGAGGAGACCCAGTACTTC

J gene: TRBJ2-3
D gene: TRBD1
clone size: -
V gene: TRBV5-1
CDR3 protein: CASQRDGTGVDTQYF
CDR3 DNA: TGCGCCAGCCAAAGAGACGGGACAGGTGTCGATACGCAGTATTTT

J gene: TRBJ2-1
D gene: TRBD2
clone size: -
V gene: TRBV2
CDR3 protein: CATPSGLAAHEQFF
CDR3 DNA: TGTGCCACTCCTTCAGGACTAGCGGCCCATGAGCAGTTCTTC

J gene: TRBJ2-5
D gene: TRBD2
clone size: -
V gene: TRBV5-1
CDR3 protein: CASSLVVGGEETQYF
CDR3 DNA: TGCGCCAGCAGCTTGGTCGTGGGGGGGGAAGAGACCCAGTACTTC

J gene: TRBJ1-4
D gene: -
clone size: -
V gene: TRBV6-9
CDR3 protein: CASSYERAVLANEKLFF
CDR3 DNA: TGTGCCAGCAGTTATGAGAGGGCGGTATTAGCTAATGAAAAACTGTTTTTT

J gene: TRBJ1-1
D gene: TRBD1
clone size: -
V gene: TRBV28
CDR3 protein: CASGTGLNTEAFF
CDR3 DNA: TGTGCCAGTGGGACAGGGTTGAACACTGAAGCTTTCTTT

J gene: TRBJ2-7
D gene: TRBD1
clone size: -
V gene: TRBV2
CDR3 protein: CASRPGQGAYEQYF
CDR3 DNA: TGTGCCAGCAGGCCGGGACAGGGGGCGTACGAGCAGTACTTC

J gene: TRBJ2-7
D gene: -
clone size: -
V gene: TRBV6-5
CDR3 protein: CASRSPGLASYEQYF
CDR3 DNA: TGTGCCAGCAGATCTCCGGGTCTAGCGTCCTACGAGCAGTACTTC

J gene: TRBJ2-7
D gene: -
clone size: -
V gene: TRBV5-1
CDR3 protein: CASSKTGPIEQYF
CDR3 DNA: TGCGCCAGCAGTAAAACAGGTCCTATCGAGCAGTACTTC